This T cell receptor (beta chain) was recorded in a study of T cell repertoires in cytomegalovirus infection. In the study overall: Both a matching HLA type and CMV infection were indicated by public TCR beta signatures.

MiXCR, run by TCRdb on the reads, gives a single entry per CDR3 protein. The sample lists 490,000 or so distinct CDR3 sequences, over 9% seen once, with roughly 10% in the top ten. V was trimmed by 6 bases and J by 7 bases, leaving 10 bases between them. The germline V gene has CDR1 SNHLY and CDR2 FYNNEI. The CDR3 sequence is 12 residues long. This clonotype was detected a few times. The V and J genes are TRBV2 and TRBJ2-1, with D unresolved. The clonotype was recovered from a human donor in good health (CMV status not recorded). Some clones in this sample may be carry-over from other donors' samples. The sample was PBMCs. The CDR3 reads CASRGSANEQFF. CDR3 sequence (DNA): TGTGCCAGCAGGGGCAGCGCGAATGAGCAGTTCTTC.